This T cell receptor (beta chain) was identified in a study of immune cell composition in non-small cell lung cancer. V was clipped by 0 bases and J by 2 bases, with 17 bases between them. CDR3 length: 17 amino acids. CDR1 and CDR2 (germline): SGHRS, YFSETQ. This table comes from immunoSEQ multiplex PCR, and its TCRdb copy is limited to in-frame clones, with some not included. Of a few thousand clones listed, about 73% are singletons. This clone is a singleton in its sample. Specimen: lung tumor tissue. The chain recombines TRBV5-1 with TRBJ2-5; D might be TRBD1 (5 bases). This receptor was obtained from a human donor with non-small cell lung cancer. DNA of the CDR3: TGCGCCAGCAGCTTGGTGGGGCAGGGCGACCTTCAAGAGACCCAGTACTTC. This gives the protein CASSLVGQGDLQETQYF.